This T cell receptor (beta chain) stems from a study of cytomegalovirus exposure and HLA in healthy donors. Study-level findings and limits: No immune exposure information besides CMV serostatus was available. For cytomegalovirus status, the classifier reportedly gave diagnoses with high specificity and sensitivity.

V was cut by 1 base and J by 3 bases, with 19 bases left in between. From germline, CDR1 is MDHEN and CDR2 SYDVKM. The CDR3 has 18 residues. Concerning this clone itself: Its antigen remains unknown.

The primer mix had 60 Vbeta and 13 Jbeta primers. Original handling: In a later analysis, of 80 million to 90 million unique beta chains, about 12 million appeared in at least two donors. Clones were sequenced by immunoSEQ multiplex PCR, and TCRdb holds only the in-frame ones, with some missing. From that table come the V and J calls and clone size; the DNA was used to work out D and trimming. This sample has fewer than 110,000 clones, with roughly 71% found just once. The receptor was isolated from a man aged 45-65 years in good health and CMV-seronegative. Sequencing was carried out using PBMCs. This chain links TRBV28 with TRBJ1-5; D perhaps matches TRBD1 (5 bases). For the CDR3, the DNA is TGTGCCAGCAGTTTATACAGGACCGAGACGTGGAACAATCAGCCCCAGCATTTT. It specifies CASSLYRTETWNNQPQHF.